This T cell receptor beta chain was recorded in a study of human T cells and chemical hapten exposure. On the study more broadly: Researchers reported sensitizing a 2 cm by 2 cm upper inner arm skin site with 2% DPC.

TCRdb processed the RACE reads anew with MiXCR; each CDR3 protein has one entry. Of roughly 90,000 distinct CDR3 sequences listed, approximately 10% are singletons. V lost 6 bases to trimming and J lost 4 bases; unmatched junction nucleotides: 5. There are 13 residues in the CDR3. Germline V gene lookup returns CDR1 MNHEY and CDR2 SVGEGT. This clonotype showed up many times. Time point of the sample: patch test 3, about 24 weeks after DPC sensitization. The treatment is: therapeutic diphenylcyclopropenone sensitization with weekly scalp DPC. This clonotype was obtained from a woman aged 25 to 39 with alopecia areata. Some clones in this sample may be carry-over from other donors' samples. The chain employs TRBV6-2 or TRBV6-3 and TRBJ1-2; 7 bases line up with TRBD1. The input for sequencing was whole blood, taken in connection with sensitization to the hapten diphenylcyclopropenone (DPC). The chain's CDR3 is CASRQGQTYGYTF. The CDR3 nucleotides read TGTGCCAGCAGGCAGGGACAGACCTATGGCTACACCTTC.